These 13 T cell receptor beta chains were sequenced from one sample in a study of T cells in localized non-small cell lung cancer. Here immunoSEQ multiplex PCR was the method, and the copy in TCRdb shows in-frame clones only, minus some. Among some 32,000 clones, 90% to 95% were seen once, and the ten largest hold around 0.66%. Source: peripheral blood, taken before any cancer treatment. These receptors were obtained from a woman aged 35-75 years with stage I lung adenocarcinoma.

The rearrangement uses TRBV7-2 and TRBJ1-2; D is uncertain. The V gene's germline CDR1 is SGHTA and CDR2 FQGNSA. V was cut by 6 bases and J by 0 bases, with 17 bases left in between. The CDR3 has 16 amino acids. CDR3 sequence reads: CASRQILRGSNYGYTF. CDR3 sequence (DNA): TGTGCCAGCAGGCAGATACTCCGTGGATCTAACTATGGCTACACCTTC.

The chain joins TRBV5-6 to TRBJ1-2; 10 bases map to TRBD1. Germline V gene data show CDR1 as SGHDT and CDR2 as YYEEEE. V dropped 1 base and J dropped 7; count of bases not matched to a gene: 4. CDR3 length equals 14 residues. The CDR3 is CASSLRGQGFGYTF. The CDR3 DNA reads as TGTGCCAGCAGCTTGAGGGGACAGGGGTTTGGCTACACCTTC. Full variable domain (missing parts from reference TRBV5-6 and TRBJ1-2): DAGVTQSPTHLIKTRGQQVTLRCSPKSGHDTVSWYQQALGQGPQFIFQYYEEEERQRGNFPDRFSGHQFPNYSSELNVNALLLGDSALYLCASSLRGQGFGYTFGSGTRLTVV.

This rearrangement joins TRBV4-1 to TRBJ2-1; TRBD1 agrees at 7 bases. CDR1 MGHRA and CDR2 YSYEKL come from the germline V gene. The CDR3 spans 17 residues. With V trimmed by 1 base and J by 6 bases, 12 bases remained unmatched. CDR3 residues: CASSQGRQGRITNEQFF. CDR3 bases: TGCGCCAGCAGCCAAGGCCGACAGGGTAGAATCACCAATGAGCAGTTCTTC.

The V call is TRBV6-6, the J call TRBJ1-2; 8 bases agree with TRBD1. The CDR3 runs to 15 residues. V lost 4 bases to trimming and J lost 1 base; unmatched junction nucleotides: 5. Germline V gives CDR1 MNHNY, CDR2 SVGAGI (reference sequence). The chain's CDR3 is CASSFGQGGNYGYTF. The DNA for the CDR3 is TGTGCCAGCAGTTTCGGACAGGGAGGTAACTATGGCTACACCTTC.

This chain joins TRBV7-2 and TRBJ2-7; TRBD1 matches 11 bases. With 0 bases clipped from V and 6 bases from J, the junction kept 4 bases outside the gene matches. The CDR3 consists of 15 residues. The V gene's germline CDR1 is SGHTA and CDR2 FQGNSA. CDR3 nucleotide sequence: TGTGCCAGCAGCTTAGCTGGGGGACAGGGGGGCGAGCAGTACTTC. Translation: CASSLAGGQGGEQYF. Variable domain in full (rest from reference TRBV7-2 and TRBJ2-7): GAGVSQSPSNKVTEKGKDVELRCDPISGHTALYWYRQSLGQGLEFLIYFQGNSAPDKSGLPSDRFSAERTGGSVSTLTIQRTQQEDSAVYLCASSLAGGQGGEQYFGPGTRLTVT.

The chain combines TRBV4-1 with TRBJ2-4, with 12 bases identical to TRBD2. CDR1 is MGHRA and CDR2 is YSYEKL in the germline V gene. Trimming removed 1 base from V and 1 base from J; junction bases left unmatched: 5. The CDR3 is made up of 18 amino acids. CDR3 region: CASSQGLAGGPAKNIQYF. The CDR3 DNA reads TGCGCCAGCAGCCAAGGGCTAGCGGGAGGGCCCGCCAAAAACATTCAGTACTTC.

This chain links TRBV20-1 with TRBJ1-1; D possibly corresponds to TRBD1 (5 bases). Germline V gives CDR1 DFQATT, CDR2 SNEGSKA (reference sequence). This CDR3 region has 11 residues. V was trimmed by 6 bases and J by 11 bases, leaving 16 bases between them. The CDR3 region has the DNA TGCAGTGCCCCGGGCCACCGGGGGGCTTTCTTT. Translation gives CSAPGHRGAFF.

V is TRBV2 and J is TRBJ2-6; D remains ambiguous. Germline CDR1 and CDR2: SNHLY and FYNNEI. The CDR3 runs 15 residues. Trimming pared 3 bases from V and 0 bases from J, leaving 6 bases between. The CDR3 sequence: CASSDRPSGANVLTF. For the CDR3, the DNA is TGTGCCAGCAGTGACAGACCCTCTGGGGCCAACGTCCTGACTTTC.

V usage is TRBV4-1 and J usage is TRBJ1-5; a possible D gene is TRBD1 (6 bases). CDR1 and CDR2 from the germline V gene are MGHRA and YSYEKL. The CDR3 covers 18 residues. V was pared by 0 bases and J by 2 bases, with 17 bases between. DNA for the CDR3: TGCGCCAGCAGCCAAGATGATCTAGGGGGGGCGGGCAATCAGCCCCAGCATTTT. Translation gives CASSQDDLGGAGNQPQHF.

V and J are TRBV9 and TRBJ1-1; D gene uncertain. Germline V gene data show CDR1 as SGDLS and CDR2 as YYNGEE. The CDR3 covers 15 residues. The V gene lost 0 bases and the J gene lost 4 bases, with 13 bases spanning the gap. The CDR3 is CASSVAGWRGTEAFF. The CDR3 bases are TGTGCCAGCAGCGTAGCGGGATGGCGAGGCACTGAAGCTTTCTTT.

The chain joins TRBV15 to TRBJ2-7, with unresolved D. CDR3 length: 15 amino acids. Germline V gives CDR1 LNHNV, CDR2 YYDKDF (reference sequence). The ends were cut back, 1 base at V and 4 bases at J, with 14 bases in the middle. This chain's CDR3 is CATSRVPNGWYEQYF. The CDR3 DNA is TGTGCCACCAGCAGAGTACCTAACGGGTGGTACGAGCAGTACTTC. The full variable domain, completed using reference TRBV15 and TRBJ2-7, is DAMVIQNPRYQVTQFGKPVTLSCSQTLNHNVMYWYQQKSSQAPKLLFHYYDKDFNNEADTPDNFQSRRPNTSFCFLDIRSPGLGDTAMYLCATSRVPNGWYEQYFGPGTRLTVT.

This sequence joins TRBV19 and TRBJ2-2, with D perhaps matching TRBD1 or TRBD2 (6 bases each). Germline lookup yields CDR1 LNHDA and CDR2 SQIVND (reference sequence). V shed 9 bases and J shed 4 bases, with 21 bases lying between them. The CDR3 runs to 16 residues. The CDR3 sequence: CASRPNGGLVTGELFF. CDR3 coding DNA: TGTGCCAGCCGCCCCAATGGGGGGCTGGTCACCGGGGAGCTGTTTTTT.

This clone was counted a single time. At one end the junction does not follow the germline gene, possibly because of a read error. V and J are TRBV5-5 and TRBJ1-5; TRBD1 is a possible D gene (6 bases). Germline-derived CDR1 and CDR2 are SGHKS and YYEKEE (reference sequence). CDR3 length equals 13 residues. CDR3 sequence reads: CASSLGAYQPQHF. CDR3 sequence (DNA): TGTGCCAGCAGTTTGGGGGCTTACCAGCCCCAGCATTTT.